Shown below are 14 T cell receptor beta chains from a single sample sequenced in a study of T cells after yellow fever vaccination. MiXCR, applied by TCRdb to the 5' RACE reads, yields one record per CDR3 protein. The sample records some 340,000 distinct CDR3 sequences, 4.1% being singletons. Sequencing was performed on PBMCs, taken 5 days after the yellow fever booster vaccination. Every receptor here comes from a man aged 18 to 30 who received the YFV17D yellow fever vaccine.

The rearrangement uses TRBV5-1 and TRBJ1-3; no reliable D call. The germline V gene has CDR1 SGHRS and CDR2 YFSETQ. There are 14 residues in the CDR3. Trimming shortened V by 1 base and J by 0 bases, and 5 bases separated the two germline ends. This chain's CDR3 is CASSLFSSGNTIYF. In DNA, the CDR3 is TGCGCCAGCAGCTTGTTCAGCTCTGGAAACACCATATATTTT.

The table lists this clonotype with a few counts. The chain combines TRBV7-9 with TRBJ1-2, with 7 bases aligning to TRBD1. Germline assignment: CDR1 SEHNR and CDR2 FQNEAQ (reference sequence). The CDR3 is made up of 14 amino acids. With V trimmed by 5 bases and J by 9 bases, 12 bases remained unmatched. The CDR3 region is CASSGGQARWSYTF. The DNA for the CDR3 is TGTGCCAGCAGCGGTGGACAGGCCCGATGGAGCTACACCTTC. Combining the CDR3 with reference TRBV7-9 and TRBJ1-2 gives the whole variable domain DTGVSQNPRHKITKRGQNVTFRCDPISEHNRLYWYRQTLGQGPEFLTYFQNEAQLEKSRLLSDRFSAERPKGSFSTLEIQRTEQGDSAMYLCASSGGQARWSYTFGSGTRLTVV.

This clonotype was counted a few times. The chain is built from TRBV7-9 and TRBJ2-7, with D possibly being TRBD1 (5 bases). Trimming cost V 5 bases and J 1 base, with 9 bases left between them. The CDR3 spans 13 residues. Germline CDR1 is SEHNR and CDR2 is FQNEAQ (reference sequence). The CDR3: CASSPQVSYEQYV. CDR3 in DNA: TGTGCCAGCAGCCCACAGGTTTCCTACGAGCAGTACGTC.

Ten or more counts support this clonotype. The V and J genes are TRBV29-1 and TRBJ2-1, with D possibly TRBD1 on 7 matching bases. Trimming shortened V by 5 bases and J by 4 bases, and 15 bases separated the two germline ends. This CDR3 comprises 14 residues. Germline V lookup: CDR1 SQVTM, CDR2 ANQGSEA. The CDR3 loop reads CSVRARGEYNEQFF. The CDR3, as DNA: TGCAGCGTTAGGGCCAGGGGGGAATACAATGAGCAGTTCTTC.

Ten or more counts support this clonotype. The chain links TRBV5-1 to TRBJ2-5, with D possibly being TRBD2 (7 bases). V was trimmed by 4 bases and J by 5 bases, leaving 15 bases between them. The CDR3 is 14 residues long. Per germline, CDR1 SGHRS and CDR2 YFSETQ. CDR3 sequence (DNA): TGCGCCAGCAGCGTTGGCGGGGGCGAGGAGACCCAGTACTTC. This codes for CASSVGGGEETQYF. The full variable domain, in which reference TRBV5-1 and TRBJ2-5 provide the parts outside the CDR3, is KAGVTQTPRYLIKTRGQQVTLSCSPISGHRSVSWYQQTPGQGLQFLFEYFSETQRNKGNFPGRFSGRQFSNSRSEMNVSTLELGDSALYLCASSVGGGEETQYFGPGTRLLVL.

The V gene is TRBV7-2, the J gene TRBJ2-6, with D hard to call. Trimming left V 1 base short and J 0 bases short, with 7 bases between. Germline CDR1 reads SGHTA; CDR2 reads FQGNSA. The CDR3 covers 16 residues. CDR3 residues: CASSLVVSSGANVLTF. The CDR3 nucleotides read TGTGCCAGCAGCTTAGTAGTCAGCTCTGGGGCCAACGTCCTGACTTTC.

The chain is built from TRBV28 and TRBJ2-5, with 8 bases matching TRBD2. Per germline, CDR1 MDHEN and CDR2 SYDVKM. The V and J ends lost 6 bases and 4 bases, in that order; junction bases with no gene match: 7. The CDR3 length is 14 residues. The DNA for the CDR3 is TGTGCCAGCAGGACGGGCGGGGGGCGAGAGACCCAGTACTTC. Protein sequence: CASRTGGGRETQYF.

This clonotype has more than one count but fewer than ten. This sequence joins TRBV18 and TRBJ1-1; D may be TRBD1 (5 bases). The V gene lost 4 bases and the J gene lost 11 bases, with 17 bases spanning the gap. CDR1 and CDR2 from the germline V gene are KGHSH and LQKENI. The CDR3 loop spans 13 amino acids. Here the CDR3 reads CASSLSDTRGAFF. In nucleotides, the CDR3 is TGTGCCAGCTCACTTAGTGACACCCGGGGGGCTTTCTTT.

A few counts support this clonotype. The chain is built from TRBV12-3 or TRBV12-4 and TRBJ2-2, with a possible D match to TRBD1 (6 bases). V lost 5 bases and J lost 6, with 10 bases in between. The CDR3 runs to 13 residues. The CDR3 reads CASSLHRAGELFF. The CDR3 coding sequence is TGTGCCAGCAGTCTCCACAGGGCCGGGGAGCTGTTTTTT.

The sample holds a few counts of this clonotype. The chain links TRBV3-1 to TRBJ1-5; 10 bases map to TRBD1. Trimming took 3 bases from V and 6 from J; bases not matched to a gene: 5. Germline-derived CDR1 and CDR2 are LGHDT and YNNKEL (reference sequence). This CDR3 comprises 15 residues. The CDR3 here is CASSHRDRGSQPQHF. CDR3 nucleotides: TGTGCCAGCAGCCATAGGGACAGGGGAAGTCAGCCCCAGCATTTT. The full variable domain, with the rest looked up from reference TRBV3-1 and TRBJ1-5, is DTAVSQTPKYLVTQMGNDKSIKCEQNLGHDTMYWYKQDSKKFLKIMFSYNNKELIINETVPNRFSPKSPDKAHLNLHINSLELGDSAVYFCASSHRDRGSQPQHFGDGTRLSIL.

At least ten counts were recorded for this clonotype. This chain links TRBV12-3 or TRBV12-4 with TRBJ2-2; D is unresolved. V was shortened by 3 bases and J by 1 base, with 6 bases between the two germline ends. This CDR3 is 14 amino acids long. The CDR3 DNA sequence: TGTGCCAGCAGTTTTTCGTTGAACACCGGGGAGCTGTTTTTT. Amino acids: CASSFSLNTGELFF.

V is TRBV9 and J is TRBJ2-7, with 10 positions matching TRBD2. The CDR3 covers 14 residues. Germline V gene lookup returns CDR1 SGDLS and CDR2 YYNGEE. With V trimmed by 3 bases and J by 6 bases, 6 bases remained unmatched. This chain's CDR3 is CASSATGLAFEQYF. CDR3 sequence (DNA): TGTGCCAGCAGCGCGACGGGACTAGCGTTCGAGCAGTACTTC.

This clonotype was seen ten or more times. This chain joins TRBV18 and TRBJ2-7; TRBD1 matches at 10 bases. CDR1 and CDR2 (germline): KGHSH, LQKENI. Trimming cost V 5 bases and J 3 bases; bases outside gene matches: 1. There are 13 residues in the CDR3. This CDR3 is CASSGTGDYEQYF. In DNA, the CDR3 is TGTGCCAGCTCAGGGACAGGGGACTACGAGCAGTACTTC.

In this sample, this clonotype turned up a few times. This chain connects TRBV10-3 to TRBJ2-4, with 8 bases lining up with TRBD1. The CDR3 consists of 15 residues. CDR1 and CDR2 (germline): ENHRY, SYGVKD. V was clipped by 2 bases and J by 7 bases; unmatched bases: 7. CDR3 in DNA: TGTGCCATCAGTGAGCCACGGACAGGGTTTAACATTCAGTACTTC. This translates into CAISEPRTGFNIQYF.